This T cell receptor beta chain was recovered during a study of blood T cell repertoires in COVID-19. About the study: Sites across the United States, Italy and Spain contributed samples from acute and convalescent COVID-19.

V gave up 3 bases and J gave up 8 bases, with 17 bases separating them. The CDR3 has 15 amino acids. Germline values: CDR1 LNHNV, CDR2 YYDKDF (reference sequence). Profiling relied on immunoSEQ multiplex PCR, and the TCRdb table lists in-frame clones only, not all of them. Seen here are about 43,000 clones, 86% observed once, and the top ten hold about 8.6%. The sample was peripheral blood. This TCR was sampled from a man aged 60 to 69 with active COVID-19. The chain recombines TRBV15 with TRBJ2-1, with a weak D call TRBD1 (6 bases). As DNA, the CDR3 is TGTGCCACCAGCAGGGAGGACAGCGTGGTCCATGAGCAGTTCTTC. Translation gives CATSREDSVVHEQFF. The variable domain in full, completed from reference TRBV15 and TRBJ2-1, reads DAMVIQNPRYQVTQFGKPVTLSCSQTLNHNVMYWYQQKSSQAPKLLFHYYDKDFNNEADTPDNFQSRRPNTSFCFLDIRSPGLGDTAMYLCATSREDSVVHEQFFGPGTRLTVL.